What follows describes a single T cell receptor (beta chain). The CDR3 runs to 14 residues. V was pared by 6 bases and J by 10 bases, with 7 bases of the junction left unmatched. Germline CDR1 is MNHEY and CDR2 is SVGAGI. The data were taken from a study of T cell responses to AZD1222 COVID-19 vaccine. Produced via immunoSEQ multiplex PCR; TCRdb's table is partial and in-frame only. The sample records over 150,000 clones, 70% to 90% being singletons. The V and J genes are TRBV6-5 and TRBJ1-6, with TRBD1 matching 9 bases. The sample consisted of peripheral blood, taken on day 0 of AZD1222 vaccination. This clonotype was obtained from an adult in good health. The CDR3 nucleotides are TGTGCCAGCAGGAATCGGGACAGGGAATCACCCCTCCACTTT. Its translation: CASRNRDRESPLHF.